The clone carrying this T cell receptor beta chain was observed a single time. Its antigen is still unknown. All donors qualified as healthy HIV-negative adults and had experienced no recent acute infections or vaccinations. The study separated CD4+ cells into CD45RA+ naive and CD45RA-negative memory subsets. The data were taken from a study of shared clonotypes between healthy human individuals. Findings and caveats of the study: Sequencing of the sorted subsets was shown by rarefaction to be incomplete despite large depth.

DNA at 200 ng, 25,000 to 35,000 T cell genomes, went into sorted-subset replicate PCRs. The table came from immunoSEQ multiplex PCR; TCRdb's copy has only in-frame clones and leaves some out. The sample includes about 1.5 million clones, about 98% of them seen just once. V was pared by 0 bases and J by 4 bases, with 17 bases between. Germline V CDR1 and CDR2: SGHTS, YDEGEE. This CDR3 is built from 17 residues. The source material was naive CD4+ T cells sorted from blood. Subset defined: CD45RA+ positively selected. The V gene is TRBV5-8, the J gene TRBJ1-5; D may be TRBD1 (5 bases). The sequence came from a man aged 25 to 40 in good health. Written as DNA, the CDR3 is TGTGCCAGCAGCTTGGAGGGGTCGTCTTCGGGAAATCAGCCCCAGCATTTT. It specifies CASSLEGSSSGNQPQHF. The complete variable domain, with remaining parts taken from reference TRBV5-8 and TRBJ1-5, reads EAGVTQSPTHLIKTRGQQATLRCSPISGHTSVYWYQQALGLGLQFLLWYDEGEERNRGNFPPRFSGRQFPNYSSELNVNALELEDSALYLCASSLEGSSSGNQPQHFGDGTRLSIL.